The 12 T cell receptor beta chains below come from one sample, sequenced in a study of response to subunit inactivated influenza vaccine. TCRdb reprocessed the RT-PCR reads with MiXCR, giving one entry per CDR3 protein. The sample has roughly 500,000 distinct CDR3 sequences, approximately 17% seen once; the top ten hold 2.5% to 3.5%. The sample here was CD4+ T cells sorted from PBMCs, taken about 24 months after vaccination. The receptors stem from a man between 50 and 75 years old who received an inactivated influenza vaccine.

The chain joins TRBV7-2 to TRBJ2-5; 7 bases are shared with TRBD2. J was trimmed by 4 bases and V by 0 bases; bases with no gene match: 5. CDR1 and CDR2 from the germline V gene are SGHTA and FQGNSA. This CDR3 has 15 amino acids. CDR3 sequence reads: CASSLAGGPVETQYF. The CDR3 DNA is TGTGCCAGCAGCTTAGCGGGAGGGCCAGTAGAGACCCAGTACTTC.

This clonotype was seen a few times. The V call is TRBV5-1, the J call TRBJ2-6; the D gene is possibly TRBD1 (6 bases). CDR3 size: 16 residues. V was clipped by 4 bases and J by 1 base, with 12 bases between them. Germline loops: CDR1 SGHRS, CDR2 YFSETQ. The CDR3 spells CASSATTGSGANVLTF. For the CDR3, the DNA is TGCGCCAGCAGCGCAACCACAGGGTCTGGGGCCAACGTCCTGACTTTC.

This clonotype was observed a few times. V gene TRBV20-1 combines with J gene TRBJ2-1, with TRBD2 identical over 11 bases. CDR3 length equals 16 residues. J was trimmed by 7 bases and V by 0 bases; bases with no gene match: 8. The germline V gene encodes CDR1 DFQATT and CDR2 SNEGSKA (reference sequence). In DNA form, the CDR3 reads TGCAGTGCTAGAGATCAAAGTAGCGGGAGGGTTAATGAGCAGTTCTTC. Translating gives CSARDQSSGRVNEQFF.

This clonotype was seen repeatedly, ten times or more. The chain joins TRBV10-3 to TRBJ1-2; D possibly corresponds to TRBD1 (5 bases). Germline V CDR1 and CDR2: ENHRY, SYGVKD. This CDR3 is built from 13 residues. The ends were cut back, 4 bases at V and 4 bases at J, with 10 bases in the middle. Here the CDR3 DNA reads TGTGCCATCAGTGGTCGGAGGGGCTATGGCTACACCTTC. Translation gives CAISGRRGYGYTF.

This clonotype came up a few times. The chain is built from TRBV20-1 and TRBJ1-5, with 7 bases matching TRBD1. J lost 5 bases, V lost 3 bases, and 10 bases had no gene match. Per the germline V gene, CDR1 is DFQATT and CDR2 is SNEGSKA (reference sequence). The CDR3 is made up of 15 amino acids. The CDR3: CSASPDRATYQPQHF. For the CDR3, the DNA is TGCAGTGCTAGCCCCGACAGGGCAACTTATCAGCCCCAGCATTTT.

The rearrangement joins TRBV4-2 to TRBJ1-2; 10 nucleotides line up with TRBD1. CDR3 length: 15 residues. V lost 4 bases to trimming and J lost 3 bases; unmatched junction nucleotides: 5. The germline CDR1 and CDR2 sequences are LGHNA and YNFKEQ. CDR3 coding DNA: TGTGCCAGCAGCCGACCGGGACAGGGGCACTATGGCTACACCTTC. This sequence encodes CASSRPGQGHYGYTF.

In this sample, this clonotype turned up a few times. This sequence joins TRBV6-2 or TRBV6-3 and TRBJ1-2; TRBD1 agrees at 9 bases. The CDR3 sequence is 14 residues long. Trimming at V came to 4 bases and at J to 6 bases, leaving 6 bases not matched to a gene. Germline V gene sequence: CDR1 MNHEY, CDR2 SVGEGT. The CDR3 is CASSLVGTGNGYTF. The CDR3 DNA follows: TGTGCCAGCAGTTTAGTCGGGACAGGGAATGGCTACACCTTC.

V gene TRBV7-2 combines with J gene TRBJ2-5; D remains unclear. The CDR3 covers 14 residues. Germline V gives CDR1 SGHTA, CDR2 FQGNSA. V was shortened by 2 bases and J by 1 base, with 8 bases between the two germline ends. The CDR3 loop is CASSLIPAQETQYF. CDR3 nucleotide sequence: TGTGCCAGCAGCTTAATTCCAGCCCAAGAGACCCAGTACTTC.

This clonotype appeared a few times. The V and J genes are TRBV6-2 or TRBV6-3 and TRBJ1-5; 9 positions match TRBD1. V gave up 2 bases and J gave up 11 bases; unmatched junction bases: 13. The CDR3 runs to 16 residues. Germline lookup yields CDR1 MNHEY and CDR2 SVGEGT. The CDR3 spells CASSYHRGTGNLTQHF. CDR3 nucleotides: TGTGCCAGCAGTTACCACCGCGGGACAGGGAATTTGACCCAGCATTTT.

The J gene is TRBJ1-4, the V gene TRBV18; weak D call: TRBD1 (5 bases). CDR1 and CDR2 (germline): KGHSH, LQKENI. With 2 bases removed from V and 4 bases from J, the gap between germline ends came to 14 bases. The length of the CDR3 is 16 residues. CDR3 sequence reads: CASSPGAAANNEKLFF. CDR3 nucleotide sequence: TGTGCCAGCTCACCAGGGGCCGCGGCGAATAATGAAAAACTGTTTTTT.

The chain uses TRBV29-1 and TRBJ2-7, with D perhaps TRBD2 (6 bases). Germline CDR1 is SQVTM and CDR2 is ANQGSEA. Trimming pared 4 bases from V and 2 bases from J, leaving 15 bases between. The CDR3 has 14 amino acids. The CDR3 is CSVGSGRLAYEQYF. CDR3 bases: TGCAGCGTTGGGAGTGGGAGGTTAGCCTACGAGCAGTACTTC.

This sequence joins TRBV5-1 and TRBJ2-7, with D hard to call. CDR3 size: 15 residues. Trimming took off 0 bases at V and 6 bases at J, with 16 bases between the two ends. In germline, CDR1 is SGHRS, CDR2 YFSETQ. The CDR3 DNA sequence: TGCGCCAGCAGCTTGGCCGATCAGGCGACGGGCGAGCAGTACTTC. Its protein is CASSLADQATGEQYF.